This T cell receptor beta chain originates from a study of T cell responses to AZD1222 COVID-19 vaccine. General study results and limits: Every sample of the repertoires postdated the peak T cell response.

The assay was immunoSEQ multiplex PCR, and TCRdb's table has in-frame clones only and misses some. This table holds some 140,000 clones, roughly 82% found once. The CDR3 spans 14 residues. Germline loops: CDR1 SGHDN, CDR2 FVKESK. The V end was cut by 5 bases, the J end by 5 bases, with 16 bases between. Worth noting for this clone: Its antigen is as yet unknown.

This specimen consisted of peripheral blood, obtained on day 0 of AZD1222 vaccination. The V call is TRBV14, the J call TRBJ2-7; possible D gene TRBD2, 5 bases. The receptor was isolated from an adult in good health. CDR3 sequence: CASSWAPGLDEQYF. CDR3 DNA: TGTGCCAGCAGCTGGGCTCCCGGACTCGACGAGCAGTACTTC.